A selection of T cell receptor beta chains follows, all from one sample in a study of blood T cell repertoires in COVID-19. Profiled with immunoSEQ multiplex PCR; TCRdb holds only in-frame clones, not every one. The table has 30,000 to 35,000 clones, roughly 80% seen once. Specimen: peripheral blood. The receptors stem from a man older than 75 with acute or convalescent COVID-19. Each CDR3 is given without its conserved first and last residue. A D gene is named only where the DNA matches it firmly.

v_call d_call cdr3_aa
TRBV2 TRBD1 ASSGTVRNQPQH
TRBV5-4 TRBD1 ASSLTGDEQY
TRBV25-1 - ASSRGMNTEAF
TRBV7-9 - ASSFEFFYNEQF
TRBV21-1 - ASSNRASLRTGPPPLANEKLF
TRBV4-3 - ASSQAYRALDYEQY
TRBV4-1 - ASSRQPGTPEGQPQH
TRBV5-1 - ASSFQGGRETQY
TRBV4-1 TRBD2 ASSQDETSGRGEQY
TRBV5-8 - ASSPQGAPIYGYT
TRBV3-1/TRBV3-2 TRBD2 ASSQVLTSGGGLEQF
TRBV28 - ASSSDRSQETQY
TRBV3-1/TRBV3-2 - ASSQFSAYEQY
TRBV7-6 TRBD1 ASSLATGQGNQPQH
TRBV4-1 - ASSHLTGVSPLH
TRBV21-1 - ASSKVRDRADQPQH
TRBV5-1 TRBD1 ASSLPGTGAGNTIY
TRBV6-5 TRBD2 ASSYSRAGAYNEQF
TRBV5-1 - ASSLVGRTTEAF
TRBV14 - ASSQTRNYGYT
TRBV5-1 TRBD1 ASSLAGGGTEAF
TRBV6-1 - ASSDFSGYGNSPLH
TRBV19 - ASKQSTFSTDTQY
TRBV5-5 - ASSLSEISTEAF
TRBV28 - ASKIRYTEAF
TRBV7-7 - ASSPFRGSNEQF
TRBV19 - AGDCRGDTEAF
TRBV30 TRBD1 AWRDRVDFSGELF
TRBV29-1 - SVEDVAGKLF
TRBV29-1 TRBD1 SGDSYNEQF
TRBV6-1 - ASSEAGAYYGYT
TRBV3-1/TRBV3-2 - ASSQDIIQATYEQY
TRBV11-2 - ASSPDGGGRNTIY